The rows below give T cell receptor beta chains drawn from one sample of a study of blood T cell repertoires in COVID-19. TCRdb's table, derived via immunoSEQ multiplex PCR, lists solely in-frame clones and lacks some. The sample holds roughly 200,000 clones; roughly 90% are singletons and the top ten take 1.5% to 2%. The sample taken for sequencing was peripheral blood. Every receptor here comes from a man aged 18 to 29 with active or convalescent COVID-19. Each CDR3 is given with its conserved first and last residue. Each record gives: V gene, D gene, clone size, J gene, CDR3 DNA, CDR3 protein. The D gene is left open where the match is weak. The listing skips clone size in some rows; elsewhere it reads once, few, many or a size class.

TRBV10-1,.,.,TRBJ2-2,TGCGCCAGCAGTCAGAGTGGGGGGAACGGGGAGCTGTTTTTT,CASSQSGGNGELFF
TRBV6-5,TRBD2,once,TRBJ2-5,TGTGCCAGCGACCGCGGGGGGGAGACCCAGTACTTC,CASDRGGETQYF
TRBV19,.,.,TRBJ2-7,TGTGCCAGTAGTTCCCAAGGAGTAGCGTACGAGCAGTACTTC,CASSSQGVAYEQYF
TRBV19,.,.,TRBJ1-3,TGTGCCAGTAGTACCAACTCTGGAAACACCATATATTTT,CASSTNSGNTIYF
TRBV5-6,.,.,TRBJ2-7,TGTGCCAGCAGCTTGGCCAGGGACGAGCAGTACTTC,CASSLARDEQYF
TRBV3-1/TRBV3-2,.,.,TRBJ2-5,TGTGCCAGCAGCCAACGCCCCGAGCAAGAGACCCAGTACTTC,CASSQRPEQETQYF
TRBV4-1,.,.,TRBJ1-5,TGCGCCAGCAGCCAGCACCCGAGGGGGGGGCGGAATCAGCCCCAGCATTTT,CASSQHPRGGRNQPQHF
TRBV28,TRBD1,.,TRBJ1-1,TGTGCCAGCAGTCAACGGACAGGGGGCAACACTGAAGCTTTCTTT,CASSQRTGGNTEAFF
TRBV5-4,TRBD2,.,TRBJ2-5,TGTGCCAGCAGCCGAGACGGACTAGCTGGGACCCAGTACTTC,CASSRDGLAGTQYF
TRBV5-5,TRBD1,once,TRBJ1-4,TGTGCCAGCAGACTAGGACAGGGAAGTGAAAAACTGTTTTTT,CASRLGQGSEKLFF
TRBV28,.,.,TRBJ2-1,TGTGCCAGCACTACTACAAACAATGAGCAGTTCTTC,CASTTTNNEQFF
TRBV3-1/TRBV3-2,.,.,TRBJ2-5,TGTGCCAGCAGCCAATTGGCCGAAGAGACCCAGTACTTC,CASSQLAEETQYF
TRBV6-2/TRBV6-3,TRBD1,.,TRBJ2-5,TGTGCCAGCAGTCAGACAGGGGGAGAAGAGACCCAGTACTTC,CASSQTGGEETQYF
TRBV11-3,TRBD1,.,TRBJ1-5,TGTGCCAGCAGCCGGGACAGAGAAAATCTTAGCAATCAGCCCCAGCATTTT,CASSRDRENLSNQPQHF
TRBV7-9,TRBD2,.,TRBJ2-3,TGTGCCAGCAGCTTAGGAGTGGGGACTAGAAAGGCAGATACGCAGTATTTT,CASSLGVGTRKADTQYF
TRBV10-3,TRBD2,.,TRBJ2-7,TGTGCCATCAGTGATAGCGGGAGGAGCTCCTACGAGCAGTACTTC,CAISDSGRSSYEQYF
TRBV6-5,TRBD1,.,TRBJ2-2,TGTGCCAGCAAGAGGGACAGGGTAGGGACCGGGGAGCTGTTTTTT,CASKRDRVGTGELFF
TRBV3-1/TRBV3-2,TRBD1,.,TRBJ2-3,TGTGCCAGCAGCCACCCCGACAGGGAAGATACGCAGTATTTT,CASSHPDREDTQYF
TRBV24-1,TRBD1,.,TRBJ2-1,TGTGCCACCAGTGATTCGGCAGGGGGCAATGAGCAGTTCTTC,CATSDSAGGNEQFF
TRBV9,TRBD2,.,TRBJ2-1,TGTGCCAGCAGCGACGGAACTAGCGGGACCTACAATGAGCAGTTCTTC,CASSDGTSGTYNEQFF
TRBV6-5,TRBD1,.,TRBJ1-2,TGTGCCAGCAGCCAGTCGACAGGGGCCTTCTATGGCTACACCTTC,CASSQSTGAFYGYTF
TRBV4-3,.,.,TRBJ2-1,TGCGCCAGCAGCCTCCAACGAGCTGGTGAGCAGTTCTTC,CASSLQRAGEQFF
TRBV7-9,.,.,TRBJ1-2,TGTGCCAGCAGCCGCGGTTTTGAGACCCCCATTTATGGCTACACCTTC,CASSRGFETPIYGYTF
TRBV5-4,TRBD1,once,TRBJ2-3,TGTGCCAGCAGCTCCAAGCAGACAGGGAGCACAGATACGCAGTATTTT,CASSSKQTGSTDTQYF
TRBV5-8,TRBD2,.,TRBJ2-1,TGTGCCAGCAGCTGGCAGACTAGCGGGCGCCCTTACAATGAGCAGTTCTTC,CASSWQTSGRPYNEQFF
TRBV11-2,TRBD2,.,TRBJ2-3,TGTGCCAGCAGCTTAGATGGCGGGAGGGCAGATACGCAGTATTTT,CASSLDGGRADTQYF
TRBV6-1,TRBD2,.,TRBJ2-3,TGTGCCAGCAGTGAAGGGGGACTAAGCACAGATACGCAGTATTTT,CASSEGGLSTDTQYF
TRBV4-1,.,.,TRBJ1-6,TGCGCCAGCAGCCCCCAAGATGCAGCCTATAATTCACCCCTCCACTTT,CASSPQDAAYNSPLHF
TRBV5-6,TRBD1,once,TRBJ1-6,TGTGCCAGCAGCCGGACAGGGAGCTCCTATAATTCACCCCTCCACTTT,CASSRTGSSYNSPLHF
TRBV19,.,.,TRBJ1-5,TGTGCCAGTAGTTCGCAGGGAAATCAGCCCCAGCATTTT,CASSSQGNQPQHF
TRBV2,.,once,TRBJ1-2,TGTGCCAGCAGGACCACAGGGAGCCCCCACTATGGCTACACCTTC,CASRTTGSPHYGYTF
TRBV5-1,.,.,TRBJ2-7,TGCGCCAGCAGCCCGAGGGTGGGAGTCTCCTACGAGCAGTACTTC,CASSPRVGVSYEQYF
TRBV10-2,.,.,TRBJ1-2,TGCGCCAGCAGTGAGTTTCAGGACTCGGGCTACACCTTC,CASSEFQDSGYTF
TRBV11-2,TRBD1,.,TRBJ2-2,TGTGCCAGCAGCCCCAGGACAGGATTGAACACCGGGGAGCTGTTTTTT,CASSPRTGLNTGELFF
TRBV7-9,TRBD2,.,TRBJ2-2,TGTGCCAGCAGCTTTTTAGCGGGGGTCACCGGGGAGCTGTTTTTT,CASSFLAGVTGELFF
TRBV18,TRBD1,.,TRBJ1-2,TGTGCCAGCTCACCACCCTCGACAGGGGGCAGCTATGGCTACACCTTC,CASSPPSTGGSYGYTF
TRBV27,.,.,TRBJ2-1,TGTGCCAGCAGTCCAACCGGGCGGGGCCATAGCTCCTACAATGAGCAGTTCTTC,CASSPTGRGHSSYNEQFF
TRBV4-3,TRBD1,.,TRBJ2-3,TGCGCCAGCAGCCTTGGGACAGTCTTCCAGGGGGATACGCAGTATTTT,CASSLGTVFQGDTQYF
TRBV7-6,TRBD2,.,TRBJ2-5,TGTGCCAGCAGCGTACTAGCGGGCTACCAAGAGACCCAGTACTTC,CASSVLAGYQETQYF
TRBV6-1,TRBD1,once,TRBJ2-1,TGTGCCAGCAGTGAGGCGGGACAGGGTATAGGGCAGTTCTTC,CASSEAGQGIGQFF
TRBV6-5,TRBD1,.,TRBJ1-3,TGTGCCAGCAGATACAGGGGCAGCTCTGGAAACACCATATATTTT,CASRYRGSSGNTIYF
TRBV4-2,.,.,TRBJ1-1,TGTGCCAGCAGCCGGGTGAGTACAGGGAACACTGAAGCTTTCTTT,CASSRVSTGNTEAFF